One and the same sample provided the 8 T cell receptor beta chains below, sequenced in a study of T cell responses to AZD1222 COVID-19 vaccine. Method: immunoSEQ multiplex PCR; TCRdb's copy keeps in-frame clones and lacks some. The sample carries approximately 100,000 clones, more than 90% recorded once. The material sequenced was peripheral blood, taken on day 0 of AZD1222 vaccination. Receptors were obtained from an adult in good health.

J is TRBJ2-2 and V is TRBV6-4; D is ambiguous. The CDR3 loop spans 15 amino acids. Germline V gene lookup returns CDR1 MRHNA and CDR2 SNTAGT. V gave up 4 bases and J gave up 0 bases, with 9 bases separating them. The CDR3 coding sequence is TGTGCCAGCAGTGCGGCCAGTTCGAACACCGGGGAGCTGTTTTTT. This gives the protein CASSAASSNTGELFF.

This chain connects TRBV9 to TRBJ2-7; 10 positions agree with TRBD2. CDR3 length: 15 amino acids. The germline V gene encodes CDR1 SGDLS and CDR2 YYNGEE. The V gene end was trimmed by 3 bases and the J gene end by 1 base; junction bases not matched to a gene: 4. The CDR3 sequence is CASSAQTSGSYEQYF. CDR3 DNA sequence: TGTGCCAGCAGCGCACAGACTAGCGGGTCCTACGAGCAGTACTTC.

The chain links TRBV15 to TRBJ1-3; D remains unclear. V was clipped by 0 bases and J by 0 bases, with 9 bases between them. The CDR3 runs to 16 residues. Germline assignment: CDR1 LNHNV and CDR2 YYDKDF (reference sequence). CDR3 in amino acids: CATSRDRDLSGNTIYF. The CDR3 coding sequence is TGTGCCACCAGCAGAGATCGAGACCTCTCTGGAAACACCATATATTTT.

The V and J genes are TRBV19 and TRBJ2-2, with TRBD2 as a possible D gene (5 bases). CDR1 is LNHDA and CDR2 is SQIVND in the germline V gene (reference sequence). V gave up 5 bases and J gave up 4 bases, with 8 bases separating them. There are 13 residues in the CDR3. CDR3 residues: CASSPTTTGELFF. CDR3 bases: TGTGCCAGTAGTCCGACTACCACCGGGGAGCTGTTTTTT.

Only a few counts were recorded for this clone. The rearrangement uses TRBV19 and TRBJ1-1, with D hard to call. Germline CDR1 LNHDA, CDR2 SQIVND (reference sequence). The CDR3 has 13 residues. Trimming took off 4 bases at V and 1 base at J, with 7 bases between the two ends. CDR3 loop: CASSKRENTEAFF. DNA of the CDR3: TGTGCCAGTAGTAAACGGGAGAACACTGAAGCTTTCTTT.

The rearrangement uses TRBV18 and TRBJ2-5; D gene unclear. The germline V and J ends were trimmed by 2 bases and 1 base, with 8 bases remaining between them. Germline CDR1 reads KGHSH; CDR2 reads LQKENI. This CDR3 has 14 amino acids. Written as DNA, the CDR3 is TGTGCCAGCTCACCAGTTTCCCTCCAAGAGACCCAGTACTTC. It encodes CASSPVSLQETQYF.

The V gene is TRBV19, the J gene TRBJ1-5; 7 bases agree with TRBD1. Germline lookup yields CDR1 LNHDA and CDR2 SQIVND (reference sequence). V was clipped by 7 bases and J by 1 base; unmatched bases: 10. The CDR3 contains 16 residues. The CDR3 sequence: CASKIGPGGSNQPQHF. CDR3 DNA: TGTGCCAGTAAAATCGGGCCAGGGGGAAGCAATCAGCCCCAGCATTTT.

The genes are TRBV10-3 and TRBJ1-1; D is uncertain. Per the germline V gene, CDR1 is ENHRY and CDR2 is SYGVKD. The CDR3 totals 14 residues. V was clipped by 0 bases and J by 3 bases, with 8 bases between them. Here the CDR3 DNA reads TGTGCCATCAGTGAGTCCATTTCGGACACTGAAGCTTTCTTT. Translation gives CAISESISDTEAFF.